This TCR beta chain came from a study of T cell responses to AZD1222 COVID-19 vaccine. Study-level results: Females made up more of the donors, who were largely white British, and clonal diversity may have come out too low.

Concerning this clone: Its antigen is unidentified.

Sequenced by immunoSEQ multiplex PCR; TCRdb stores in-frame clones only, minus some. Of roughly 56,000 clones listed, 75% to 90% were seen once; the top ten hold roughly 16%. Germline V gene sequence: CDR1 LNHDA, CDR2 SQIVND (reference sequence). V gave up 3 bases and J gave up 2 bases, with 20 bases separating them. This CDR3 region has 17 residues. The specimen was peripheral blood, collected on day 0 of AZD1222 vaccination. This clonotype was obtained from an adult in good health. The gene calls are TRBV19 and TRBJ2-7, with D unresolved. In nucleotides, the CDR3 is TGTGCCAGTAGTATGGGATCAGGAAGTTGGGTACCCTACGAGCAGTACTTC. This translates into CASSMGSGSWVPYEQYF. The full variable domain, with the rest looked up from reference TRBV19 and TRBJ2-7, is DGGITQSPKYLFRKEGQNVTLSCEQNLNHDAMYWYRQDPGQGLRLIYYSQIVNDFQKGDIAEGYSVSREKKESFPLTVTSAQKNPTAFYLCASSMGSGSWVPYEQYFGPGTRLTVT.